One sample yielded the 13 T cell receptor beta chains listed below, sequenced in a study of memory CD8 T cells in hepatitis C reinfection. Some clones are missing from TCRdb's copy, which holds only in-frame ones; the method was immunoSEQ multiplex PCR. This table has 50,000 or so clones, just under 90% appearing once. The time point here: pre-reinfection, 55 to 20 weeks before reinfection detection. TCR sequencing was done directly ex vivo on sorted cells, without expansion in vitro. Specimen: naive CD8+ T cells sorted from blood. These receptors were obtained from a man younger than 35 with hepatitis C virus infection.

The chain recombines TRBV6-5 with TRBJ2-1; D not certain. Germline V gene data show CDR1 as MNHEY and CDR2 as SVGAGI. With 5 bases removed from V and 0 bases from J, the gap between germline ends came to 11 bases. The CDR3 covers 15 residues. This chain's CDR3 is CASSPDSSSYNEQFF. Here the CDR3 DNA reads TGTGCCAGCAGTCCAGACTCGAGCTCCTACAATGAGCAGTTCTTC.

The chain combines TRBV28 with TRBJ2-5; 10 nucleotides match TRBD2. Germline V gene data show CDR1 as MDHEN and CDR2 as SYDVKM. V dropped 6 bases and J dropped 7; count of bases not matched to a gene: 11. The CDR3 length is 15 residues. The CDR3 nucleotides are TGTGCCAGCAGCGGACTAGCGGAGGCCCTAGGGACCCAGTACTTC. Translating it yields CASSGLAEALGTQYF.

The V and J genes are TRBV6-5 and TRBJ1-6; no reliable D call. The length of the CDR3 is 13 residues. V was cut by 2 bases and J by 5 bases, with 4 bases left in between. The germline gives CDR1 MNHEY, CDR2 SVGAGI. The CDR3 here is CASSYANNSPLHF. The CDR3, as DNA: TGTGCCAGCAGTTACGCTAATAATTCACCCCTCCACTTT.

The rearrangement links TRBV11-1 to TRBJ2-1; maybe TRBD2 (6 bases). V lost 4 bases, J lost 4 bases, and 11 bases lay in between. Germline CDR1 SGHAT, CDR2 FQDESV (reference sequence). The CDR3 length is 14 residues. The CDR3 DNA reads as TGTGCCAGCAGCTCGAGCGGGCAATACAATGAGCAGTTCTTC. It yields the protein CASSSSGQYNEQFF.

The rearrangement uses TRBV14 and TRBJ2-1, with D possibly TRBD2 on 6 matching bases. Trimming took 0 bases from V and 4 from J, leaving 16 bases between them. The CDR3 is 17 residues long. Germline CDR1 reads SGHDN; CDR2 reads FVKESK. The CDR3 bases are TGTGCCAGCAGCCAAGAAAGGAGGGCAGGGAGTTACAATGAGCAGTTCTTC. Protein product: CASSQERRAGSYNEQFF.

This chain links TRBV7-8 with TRBJ2-5; 8 bases are a match to TRBD1. V shed 1 base, J shed 5 bases, and the junction held 6 bases outside the gene matches. CDR1 and CDR2 (germline): SGHVS, FQNEAQ. The CDR3 loop spans 15 amino acids. The CDR3 DNA is TGTGCCAGCAGCTTAGGGACAGGGTTAATGGAGACCCAGTACTTC. Residues: CASSLGTGLMETQYF.

This rearrangement joins TRBV6-5 to TRBJ2-2, with D unclear. This CDR3 is 12 amino acids long. The V end lost 3 bases, the J end lost 8 bases, and 7 bases lay between the germline ends. Germline values: CDR1 MNHEY, CDR2 SVGAGI. CDR3 sequence: CASSYIIGELFF. CDR3 nucleotides: TGTGCCAGCAGTTATATTATAGGGGAGCTGTTTTTT.

Here the CDR3 reads CASSFGYNEQFF. CDR3 bases: TGTGCCAGCAGTTTCGGCTACAATGAGCAGTTCTTC. The gene calls are TRBV28 and TRBJ2-1; D ambiguous. V gave up 3 bases and J gave up 3 bases, with 3 bases separating them. The V gene's germline CDR1 is MDHEN and CDR2 SYDVKM. The CDR3 is made up of 12 amino acids. Full variable domain (outside the CDR3, taken from reference TRBV28 and TRBJ2-1): DVKVTQSSRYLVKRTGEKVFLECVQDMDHENMFWYRQDPGLGLRLIYFSYDVKMKEKGDIPEGYSVSREKKERFSLILESASTNQTSMYLCASSFGYNEQFFGPGTRLTVL.

The gene calls are TRBV7-9 and TRBJ2-7; 7 positions match TRBD2. This CDR3 contains 14 residues. CDR1 and CDR2 (germline): SEHNR, FQNEAQ (reference sequence). Trimming at V came to 3 bases and at J to 4 bases, leaving 6 bases not matched to a gene. Here the CDR3 reads CASSFGLAEYEQYF. The DNA of the CDR3 is TGTGCCAGCAGCTTTGGTCTAGCGGAATACGAGCAGTACTTC.

This clone was picked up a small number of times. This chain links TRBV5-1 with TRBJ1-2, with D possibly being TRBD1 (6 bases). Germline V gives CDR1 SGHRS, CDR2 YFSETQ. V was cut by 7 bases and J by 6 bases, with 10 bases left in between. The CDR3 runs to 11 residues. This CDR3 is CASGDKDGYTF. The CDR3 bases are TGCGCCAGCGGGGACAAGGATGGCTACACCTTC.

Note on this clone: Other DNA variants within this sample encode the same CDR3. The chain combines TRBV5-1 with TRBJ2-3; 9 nucleotides align to TRBD2. The CDR3 has 17 amino acids. Germline V gene data show CDR1 as SGHRS and CDR2 as YFSETQ. Unmatched junction bases numbered 10, after V lost 2 bases and J lost 3 bases. The CDR3 nucleotides are TGCGCCAGCAGCTTTGCCGTCGGGGGACTAGCAACAGATACGCAGTATTTT. Translation gives CASSFAVGGLATDTQYF.

The chain joins TRBV4-2 to TRBJ2-3; 7 nucleotides align to TRBD2. The CDR3 contains 17 residues. V shed 1 base and J 3 bases; nucleotides not matched to a gene: 10. Germline V gene lookup returns CDR1 LGHNA and CDR2 YNFKEQ. Written as DNA, the CDR3 is TGTGCCAGCAGCCAAGTTGATTGGGGGGAGGGAACAGATACGCAGTATTTT. Its protein is CASSQVDWGEGTDTQYF.

The genes are TRBV6-1 and TRBJ2-3, with TRBD2 identical over 10 bases. The CDR3 totals 15 residues. CDR1 and CDR2 (germline): MNHNS, SASEGT. Trimming removed 3 bases from V and 5 bases from J; junction bases left unmatched: 5. CDR3 coding DNA: TGTGCCAGCAGTGAGGCTAGCGGGGGTGGAGATACGCAGTATTTT. Encoded protein: CASSEASGGGDTQYF.